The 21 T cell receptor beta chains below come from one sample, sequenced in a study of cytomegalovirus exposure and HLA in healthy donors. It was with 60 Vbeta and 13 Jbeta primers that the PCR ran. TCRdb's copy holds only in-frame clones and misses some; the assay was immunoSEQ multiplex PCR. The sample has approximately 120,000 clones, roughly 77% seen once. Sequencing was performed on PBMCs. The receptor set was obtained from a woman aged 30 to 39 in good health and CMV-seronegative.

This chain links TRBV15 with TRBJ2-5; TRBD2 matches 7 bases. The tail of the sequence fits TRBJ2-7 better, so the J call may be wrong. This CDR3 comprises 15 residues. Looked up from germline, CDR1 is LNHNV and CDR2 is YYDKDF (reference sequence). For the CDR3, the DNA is TGTGCCACCAGCGGGAGACTAGCCCCCTTCTACGAGCAGTACTTC. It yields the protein CATSGRLAPFYEQYF.

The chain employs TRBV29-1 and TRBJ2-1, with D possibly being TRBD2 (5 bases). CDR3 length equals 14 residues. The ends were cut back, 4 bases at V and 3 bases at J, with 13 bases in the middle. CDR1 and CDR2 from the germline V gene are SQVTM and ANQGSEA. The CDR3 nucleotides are TGCAGCGTTGGGCACCCGGGGTACTACAATGAGCAGTTCTTC. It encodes CSVGHPGYYNEQFF.

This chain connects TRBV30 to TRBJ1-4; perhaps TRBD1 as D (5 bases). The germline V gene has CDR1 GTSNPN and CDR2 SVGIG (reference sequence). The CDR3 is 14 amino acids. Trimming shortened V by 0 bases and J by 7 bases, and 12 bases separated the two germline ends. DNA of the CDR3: TGTGCCTGGAGTGTAATCGGGGGTGGTGAAAAACTGTTTTTT. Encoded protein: CAWSVIGGGEKLFF.

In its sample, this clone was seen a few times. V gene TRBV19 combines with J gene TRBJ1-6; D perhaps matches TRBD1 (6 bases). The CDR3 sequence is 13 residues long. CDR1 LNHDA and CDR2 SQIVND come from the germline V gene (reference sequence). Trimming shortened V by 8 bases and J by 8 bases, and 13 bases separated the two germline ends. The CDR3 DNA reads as TGTGCCAGTGGCGACAGGACCTATTCACCCCTCCACTTT. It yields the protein CASGDRTYSPLHF.

The CDR3 region is CASSLMGQGADTQYF. For the CDR3, the DNA is TGTGCCAGCAGCTTGATGGGGCAGGGGGCAGATACGCAGTATTTT. This chain connects TRBV7-8 to TRBJ2-3, with 7 bases that match TRBD1. The V gene's germline CDR1 is SGHVS and CDR2 FQNEAQ. The V and J ends lost 3 bases and 4 bases, in that order; junction bases with no gene match: 7. This CDR3 contains 15 residues.

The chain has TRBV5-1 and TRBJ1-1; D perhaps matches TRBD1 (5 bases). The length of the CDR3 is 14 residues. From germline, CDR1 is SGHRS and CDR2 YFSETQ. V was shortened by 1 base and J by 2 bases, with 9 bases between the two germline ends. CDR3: CASSLFRVNTEAFF. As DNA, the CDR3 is TGCGCCAGCAGCTTGTTCAGGGTCAACACTGAAGCTTTCTTT.

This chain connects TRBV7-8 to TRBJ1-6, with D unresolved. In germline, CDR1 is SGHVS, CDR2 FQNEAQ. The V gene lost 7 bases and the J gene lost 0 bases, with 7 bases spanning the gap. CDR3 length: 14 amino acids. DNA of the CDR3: TGTGCCAGCACATCGGGCTCCTATAATTCACCCCTCCACTTT. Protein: CASTSGSYNSPLHF.

CDR3 residues: CASSRSTGAANYGYTF. The DNA for the CDR3 is TGTGCCAGTAGCCGTTCCACAGGGGCAGCTAACTATGGCTACACCTTC. J is TRBJ1-2 and V is TRBV19, with 7 bases identical to TRBD1. CDR1 LNHDA and CDR2 SQIVND come from the germline V gene (reference sequence). This CDR3 contains 16 residues. J lost 0 bases, V lost 6 bases, and 10 bases had no gene match.

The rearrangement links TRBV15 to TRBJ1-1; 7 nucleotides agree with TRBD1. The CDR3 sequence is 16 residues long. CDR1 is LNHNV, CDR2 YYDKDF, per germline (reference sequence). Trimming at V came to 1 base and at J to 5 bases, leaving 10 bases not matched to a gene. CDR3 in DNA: TGTGCCACCAGCAGAGGTCTAGGGGCAGGGGGGACTGAAGCTTTCTTT. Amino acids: CATSRGLGAGGTEAFF.

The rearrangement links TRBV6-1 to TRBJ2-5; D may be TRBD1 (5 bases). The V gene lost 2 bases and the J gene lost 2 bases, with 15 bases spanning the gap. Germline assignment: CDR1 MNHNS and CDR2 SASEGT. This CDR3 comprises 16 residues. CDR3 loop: CASSEWVRVTQETQYF. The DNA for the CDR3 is TGTGCCAGCAGTGAATGGGTCAGGGTGACGCAAGAGACCCAGTACTTC.

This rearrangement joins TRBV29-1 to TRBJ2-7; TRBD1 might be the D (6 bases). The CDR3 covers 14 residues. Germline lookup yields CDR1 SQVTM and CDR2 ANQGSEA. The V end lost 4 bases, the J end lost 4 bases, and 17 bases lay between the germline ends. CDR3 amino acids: CSVVAGGRGYEQYF. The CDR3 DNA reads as TGCAGCGTTGTTGCGGGTGGCAGGGGATACGAGCAGTACTTC.

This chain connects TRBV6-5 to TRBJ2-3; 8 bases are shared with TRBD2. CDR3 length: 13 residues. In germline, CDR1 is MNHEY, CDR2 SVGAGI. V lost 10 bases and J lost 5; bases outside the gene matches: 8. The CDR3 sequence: CATTSGGGDTQYF. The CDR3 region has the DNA TGTGCCACCACTAGCGGAGGGGGAGATACGCAGTATTTT.

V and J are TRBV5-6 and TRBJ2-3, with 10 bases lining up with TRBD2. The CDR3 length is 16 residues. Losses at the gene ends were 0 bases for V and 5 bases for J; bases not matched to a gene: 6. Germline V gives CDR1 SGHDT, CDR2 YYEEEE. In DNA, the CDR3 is TGTGCCAGCAGCTTGGCCGTCGCTAGCGGGAGAGATACGCAGTATTTT. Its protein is CASSLAVASGRDTQYF.

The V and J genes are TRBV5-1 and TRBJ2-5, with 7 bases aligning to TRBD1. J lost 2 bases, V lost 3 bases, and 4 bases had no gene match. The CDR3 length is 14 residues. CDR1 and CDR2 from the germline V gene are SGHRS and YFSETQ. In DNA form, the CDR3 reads TGCGCCAGCAGCTCGGGGACAGCGCAAGAGACCCAGTACTTC. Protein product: CASSSGTAQETQYF. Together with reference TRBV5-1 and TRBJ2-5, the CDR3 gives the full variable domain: KAGVTQTPRYLIKTRGQQVTLSCSPISGHRSVSWYQQTPGQGLQFLFEYFSETQRNKGNFPGRFSGRQFSNSRSEMNVSTLELGDSALYLCASSSGTAQETQYFGPGTRLLVL.

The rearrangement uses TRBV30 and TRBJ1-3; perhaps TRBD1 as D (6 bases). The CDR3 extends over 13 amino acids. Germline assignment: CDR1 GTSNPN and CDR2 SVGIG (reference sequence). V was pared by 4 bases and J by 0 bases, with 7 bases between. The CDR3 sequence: CAWNRVSGNTIYF. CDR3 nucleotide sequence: TGTGCCTGGAACAGGGTCTCTGGAAACACCATATATTTT.

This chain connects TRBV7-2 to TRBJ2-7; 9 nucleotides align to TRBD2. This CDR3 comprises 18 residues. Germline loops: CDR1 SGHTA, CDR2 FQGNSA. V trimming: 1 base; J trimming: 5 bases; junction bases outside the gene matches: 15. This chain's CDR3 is CASSLVYSGSFRSHEQYF. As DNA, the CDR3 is TGTGCCAGCAGCTTAGTGTATAGCGGGAGTTTTCGTTCCCACGAGCAGTACTTC.

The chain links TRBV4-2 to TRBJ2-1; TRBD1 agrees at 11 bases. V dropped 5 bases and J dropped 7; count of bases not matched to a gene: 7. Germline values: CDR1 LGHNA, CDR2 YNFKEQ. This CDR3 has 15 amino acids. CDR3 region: CASSKGQGDWNEQFF. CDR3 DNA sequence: TGTGCCAGCAGCAAGGGACAGGGGGACTGGAATGAGCAGTTCTTC.

CDR3 nucleotide sequence: TGTGCCAGCAGCCGCGACAGGGTAGGAAACACCATATATTTT. Its translation is CASSRDRVGNTIYF. The V gene is TRBV6-6, the J gene TRBJ1-3; TRBD1 matches at 7 bases. The V gene's germline CDR1 is MNHNY and CDR2 SVGAGI (reference sequence). V was clipped by 6 bases and J by 4 bases; unmatched bases: 6. The CDR3 is 14 amino acids.

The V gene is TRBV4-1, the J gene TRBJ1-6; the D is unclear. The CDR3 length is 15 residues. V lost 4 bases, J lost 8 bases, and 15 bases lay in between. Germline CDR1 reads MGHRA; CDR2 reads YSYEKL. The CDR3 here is CASSLRPNDYSPLHF. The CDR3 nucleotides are TGCGCCAGCAGCCTTAGACCCAACGACTATTCACCCCTCCACTTT.

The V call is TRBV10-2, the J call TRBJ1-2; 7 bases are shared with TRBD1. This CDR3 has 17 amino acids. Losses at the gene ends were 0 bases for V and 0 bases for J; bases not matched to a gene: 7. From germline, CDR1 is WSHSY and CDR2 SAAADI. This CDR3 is CASSESYRGPSNYGYTF. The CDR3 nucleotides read TGCGCCAGCAGTGAGTCGTACAGGGGCCCATCTAACTATGGCTACACCTTC.

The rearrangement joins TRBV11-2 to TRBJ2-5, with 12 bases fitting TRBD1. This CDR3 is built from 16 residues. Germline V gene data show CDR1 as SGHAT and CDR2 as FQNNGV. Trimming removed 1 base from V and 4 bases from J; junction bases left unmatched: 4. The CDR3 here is CASSLVWDRGRETQYF. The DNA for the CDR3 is TGTGCCAGCAGCTTAGTCTGGGACAGGGGGCGAGAGACCCAGTACTTC.